The 20 T cell receptor beta chains presented below share a single source sample, sequenced in a study of cytomegalovirus exposure and HLA in healthy donors. The PCR was carried out with 60 Vbeta primers and 13 Jbeta primers. Repertoires were generated with immunoSEQ multiplex PCR, while TCRdb's copy carries only in-frame clones and drops some. This table holds 120,000 or so clones, over 70% found once. Sequenced: PBMCs. These receptors originate from a woman aged 40 to 49 in good health and CMV-seropositive.

The genes are TRBV2 and TRBJ2-7; the D is unclear. CDR1 is SNHLY and CDR2 is FYNNEI in the germline V gene. V was clipped by 6 bases and J by 2 bases, with 5 bases between them. This CDR3 has 11 amino acids. The CDR3 spells CASRAAYEQYF. The CDR3 DNA sequence: TGTGCCAGCAGAGCTGCCTACGAGCAGTACTTC.

The chain uses TRBV6-1 and TRBJ2-7; 11 positions match TRBD2. V lost 7 bases, J lost 0 bases, and 5 bases stayed unmatched. This CDR3 region has 15 residues. CDR1 and CDR2 from the germline V gene are MNHNS and SASEGT. In DNA form, the CDR3 reads TGTGCCAGCACCAGGGGGACTAGCGGCTCCTACGAGCAGTACTTC. Protein product: CASTRGTSGSYEQYF.

The chain recombines TRBV7-9 with TRBJ2-5; 12 bases are shared with TRBD2. This CDR3 has 19 residues. The V gene's germline CDR1 is SEHNR and CDR2 FQNEAQ (reference sequence). With V trimmed by 6 bases and J by 5 bases, 19 bases remained unmatched. CDR3 in amino acids: CASSWPKASGGGAMETQYF. CDR3 nucleotides: TGTGCCAGCAGTTGGCCGAAGGCTAGCGGGGGGGGCGCAATGGAGACCCAGTACTTC.

This clone was seen a handful of times. The chain combines TRBV29-1 with TRBJ1-1; D possibly corresponds to TRBD1 (6 bases). Per germline, CDR1 SQVTM and CDR2 ANQGSEA. V gave up 7 bases and J gave up 0 bases, with 12 bases separating them. The CDR3 length is 13 residues. Here the CDR3 DNA reads TGCAGCGCTTACAGGGCGGTGAACACTGAAGCTTTCTTT. As protein: CSAYRAVNTEAFF.

This clone was recorded only once. The chain couples TRBV19 to TRBJ1-2; 8 nucleotides match TRBD1. Trimming removed 4 bases from V and 8 bases from J; junction bases left unmatched: 3. This CDR3 spans 12 amino acids. CDR1 LNHDA and CDR2 SQIVND come from the germline V gene (reference sequence). In DNA, the CDR3 is TGTGCCAGTAGTAGTTGGGACAGGGGCTACACCTTC. It specifies CASSSWDRGYTF.

This chain connects TRBV7-9 to TRBJ1-5; weak D call: TRBD1 (5 bases). Germline loops: CDR1 SEHNR, CDR2 FQNEAQ (reference sequence). The V end was cut by 5 bases, the J end by 12 bases, with 14 bases between. The CDR3 runs to 12 residues. This chain's CDR3 is CASSQGGGVQHF. The CDR3 region has the DNA TGTGCCAGCAGCCAGGGTGGTGGGGTCCAGCATTTT.

This chain links TRBV7-8 with TRBJ2-3; 11 bases match TRBD1. Germline V gene lookup returns CDR1 SGHVS and CDR2 FQNEAQ. V was pared by 4 bases and J by 6 bases, with 6 bases of the junction left unmatched. The CDR3 extends over 15 amino acids. Here the CDR3 reads CASSWTGGAGDTQYF. CDR3 DNA: TGTGCCAGCAGCTGGACAGGGGGCGCAGGGGATACGCAGTATTTT.

V usage is TRBV7-3 and J usage is TRBJ2-3; 8 nucleotides line up with TRBD2. V lost 11 bases to trimming and J lost 5 bases; unmatched junction nucleotides: 15. The CDR3 totals 15 residues. CDR1 is SGHTA, CDR2 FQGTGA, per germline. The CDR3 loop reads CAGEWDGRARDTQYF. Here the CDR3 DNA reads TGTGCCGGGGAGTGGGACGGGAGGGCGAGAGATACGCAGTATTTT.

The chain has TRBV7-2 and TRBJ1-5; a possible D gene is TRBD1 (5 bases). V lost 0 bases and J lost 4, with 16 bases in between. Germline V gives CDR1 SGHTA, CDR2 FQGNSA. The CDR3 contains 17 residues. CDR3 protein: CASSLATLTGLNQPQHF. DNA for the CDR3: TGTGCCAGCAGCTTAGCGACCCTTACAGGCCTAAATCAGCCCCAGCATTTT.

This clone was seen only a few times. The CDR3 loop is CSVVVDRELNTGELFF. DNA of the CDR3: TGCAGCGTCGTCGTGGACAGGGAGCTGAACACCGGGGAGCTGTTTTTT. The V call is TRBV29-1, the J call TRBJ2-2, with TRBD1 matching 8 bases. V dropped 6 bases and J dropped 1; count of bases not matched to a gene: 10. In germline, CDR1 is SQVTM, CDR2 ANQGSEA. The CDR3 runs to 16 residues.

This clone was observed a single time. The chain carries TRBV21-1 and TRBJ2-1; TRBD2, as called in the table, went unchecked against the DNA. TRBV21-1 is noted as a pseudogene. The CDR3 contains 17 residues. The CDR3 here is CASNRTIAGGFHNEQFF. The CDR3 DNA reads TGTGCCAGCAACCGTACAATAGCGGGAGGGTTCCACAATGAGCAGTTCTTC.

The rearrangement uses TRBV4-3 and TRBJ1-4; 12 nucleotides agree with TRBD1. V lost 1 base to trimming and J lost 7 bases; unmatched junction nucleotides: 7. The CDR3 has 17 amino acids. Germline CDR1 reads LGHNA; CDR2 reads YSLEER. The CDR3: CASSQGEGQGASEKLFF. DNA for the CDR3: TGCGCCAGCAGCCAAGGAGAGGGACAGGGGGCGAGTGAAAAACTGTTTTTT.

The V call is TRBV19, the J call TRBJ1-1; D unresolved. Germline V gene sequence: CDR1 LNHDA, CDR2 SQIVND (reference sequence). This CDR3 is 14 amino acids long. V lost 5 bases, J lost 1 base, and 11 bases lay in between. The chain's CDR3 is CASSPRRGNTEAFF. In DNA form, the CDR3 reads TGTGCCAGTAGTCCTCGACGGGGGAACACTGAAGCTTTCTTT.

This clone was observed a few times. The chain has TRBV6-5 and TRBJ2-7, with 9 nucleotides matching TRBD1. Losses at the gene ends were 8 bases for V and 4 bases for J; bases not matched to a gene: 3. The CDR3 consists of 12 residues. The V gene's germline CDR1 is MNHEY and CDR2 SVGAGI. CDR3 loop: CASGTGLYEQYF. CDR3 in DNA: TGTGCCAGCGGGACAGGGCTTTACGAGCAGTACTTC.

This chain connects TRBV5-4 to TRBJ1-1, with TRBD1 identical over 8 bases. The germline CDR1 and CDR2 sequences are SGHNT and YYREEE (reference sequence). This CDR3 is 14 amino acids long. Trimming cost V 4 bases and J 5 bases; bases outside gene matches: 7. The CDR3 nucleotides are TGTGCCAGCAGCGGGACAGGATTGGGGACTGAAGCTTTCTTT. This sequence encodes CASSGTGLGTEAFF.

In its sample, this clone was seen many times. The V gene is TRBV6-5, the J gene TRBJ2-1; D is unclear. Trimming stripped 8 bases from V and 8 bases from J, with 13 bases between. CDR1 is MNHEY, CDR2 SVGAGI, per germline. The CDR3 consists of 12 residues. The CDR3 reads CASRGLGHEQFF. The CDR3 DNA reads TGTGCCAGCCGAGGTCTAGGCCATGAGCAGTTCTTC.

The J gene is TRBJ2-1, the V gene TRBV28, with TRBD2 identical over 14 bases. The germline CDR1 and CDR2 sequences are MDHEN and SYDVKM. Germline trimming cut 5 bases from V and 4 bases from J; bases unmatched to any gene: 7. There are 17 residues in the CDR3. The CDR3 bases are TGTGCCAGCAGTCGTGGAGGGACTAGCGGGGGATACAATGAGCAGTTCTTC. This sequence encodes CASSRGGTSGGYNEQFF.

The chain couples TRBV18 to TRBJ2-3; D uncertain. This CDR3 has 12 amino acids. Germline V lookup: CDR1 KGHSH, CDR2 LQKENI. V was clipped by 2 bases and J by 5 bases, with 5 bases between them. Written as DNA, the CDR3 is TGTGCCAGCTCACCAACGGTAGATACGCAGTATTTT. Protein product: CASSPTVDTQYF.

The chain has TRBV6-6 and TRBJ1-1; D is uncertain. The CDR3 sequence is 14 residues long. V dropped 4 bases and J dropped 5 bases, with 14 bases sitting between them. Germline loops: CDR1 MNHNY, CDR2 SVGAGI (reference sequence). The chain's CDR3 is CASSSYLTGTEAFF. The CDR3 DNA follows: TGTGCCAGCAGTTCATACCTGACGGGGACTGAAGCTTTCTTT.

As DNA, the CDR3 is TGTGCCAGCAGCGGATGGGGGGACAATGAGCAGTTCTTC. Its protein product is CASSGWGDNEQFF. The gene calls are TRBV9 and TRBJ2-1, with D possibly being TRBD2 (6 bases). This CDR3 spans 13 amino acids. Germline V gene data show CDR1 as SGDLS and CDR2 as YYNGEE. Trimming left V 3 bases short and J 5 bases short, with 9 bases between. Together with reference TRBV9 and TRBJ2-1, the CDR3 gives the full variable domain: DSGVTQTPKHLITATGQRVTLRCSPRSGDLSVYWYQQSLDQGLQFLIQYYNGEERAKGNILERFSAQQFPDLHSELNLSSLELGDSALYFCASSGWGDNEQFFGPGTRLTVL.